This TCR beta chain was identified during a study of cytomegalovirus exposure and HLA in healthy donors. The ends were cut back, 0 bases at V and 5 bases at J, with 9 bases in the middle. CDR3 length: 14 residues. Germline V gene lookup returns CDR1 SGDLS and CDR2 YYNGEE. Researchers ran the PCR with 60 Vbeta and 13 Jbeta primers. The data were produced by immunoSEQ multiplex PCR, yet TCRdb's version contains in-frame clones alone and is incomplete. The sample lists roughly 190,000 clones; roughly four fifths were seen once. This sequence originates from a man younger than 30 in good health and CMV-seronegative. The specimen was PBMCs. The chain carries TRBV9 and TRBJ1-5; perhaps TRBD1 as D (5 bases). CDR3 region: CASSVGGRDQPQHF. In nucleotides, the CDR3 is TGTGCCAGCAGCGTAGGGGGCAGGGATCAGCCCCAGCATTTT.